This TCR beta chain was obtained from a study of cytomegalovirus exposure and HLA in healthy donors. Both 60 Vbeta primers and 13 Jbeta primers went into the PCR. Data came from immunoSEQ multiplex PCR; TCRdb stores just in-frame clones and leaves some out. Of 150,000 to 200,000 clones in the sample, about four fifths were seen once. The sample holds one count of this clone. V was pared by 4 bases and J by 6 bases, with 4 bases of the junction left unmatched. CDR3 size: 15 residues. CDR1 and CDR2 from the germline V gene are MDHEN and SYDVKM. Sequenced: PBMCs. This receptor was obtained from a woman aged 45-65 years in good health and CMV-seronegative. The chain employs TRBV28 and TRBJ2-1; 12 positions match TRBD1. The CDR3 bases are TGTGCCAGCAGTTCCGGGACAGGGGGCCTCAATGAGCAGTTCTTC. The encoded protein is CASSSGTGGLNEQFF.